What follows is one T cell receptor (beta chain) and its context. Its antigen remains unidentified. The CDR3 runs 12 residues. Trimming pared 0 bases from V and 11 bases from J, leaving 8 bases between. Looked up from germline, CDR1 is SGHTA and CDR2 is FQGNSA. The sample is drawn from a study of identical twins. Points from the study as a whole: Instead of following the same donors, the conclusions were based on cross-sectional statistical analysis.

Template switching added a universal primer site, and cDNA bore unique molecular identifiers. TCRdb re-derived calls from the 5' RACE reads in MiXCR, one entry per CDR3 protein. Altogether around 1.7 million distinct CDR3 sequences are present, about 30% being singletons, with the ten largest covering about 0.25%. The clonotype originates from a newborn girl in good health. Sequenced material: cord blood. This chain joins TRBV7-2 and TRBJ2-1; tentatively, D is TRBD2 (5 bases). In nucleotides, the CDR3 is TGTGCCAGCAGCTTAGCGCCTAGCAAGCAGTTCTTC. Protein sequence: CASSLAPSKQFF.